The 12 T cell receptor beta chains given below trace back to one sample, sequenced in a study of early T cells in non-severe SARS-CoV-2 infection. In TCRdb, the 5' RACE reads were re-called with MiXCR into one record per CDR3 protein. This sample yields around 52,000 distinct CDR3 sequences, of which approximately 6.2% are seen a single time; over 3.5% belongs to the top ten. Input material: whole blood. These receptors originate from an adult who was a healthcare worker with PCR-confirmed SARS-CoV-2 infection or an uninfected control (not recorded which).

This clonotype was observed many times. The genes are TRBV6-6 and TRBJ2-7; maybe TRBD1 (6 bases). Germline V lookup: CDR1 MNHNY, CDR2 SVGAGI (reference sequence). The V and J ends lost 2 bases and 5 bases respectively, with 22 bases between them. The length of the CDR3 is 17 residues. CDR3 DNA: TGTGCCAGCAGTTACGCTCCTGACAGGTCCTTAGGCCACGAGCAGTACTTC. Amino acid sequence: CASSYAPDRSLGHEQYF.

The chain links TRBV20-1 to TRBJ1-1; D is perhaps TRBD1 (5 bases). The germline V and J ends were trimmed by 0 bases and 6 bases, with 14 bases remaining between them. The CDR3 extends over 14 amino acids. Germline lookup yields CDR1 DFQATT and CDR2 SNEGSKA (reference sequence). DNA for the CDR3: TGCAGTGCTAGAGATCGGGGGGGTCAGGCTGAAGCTTTCTTT. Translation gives CSARDRGGQAEAFF.

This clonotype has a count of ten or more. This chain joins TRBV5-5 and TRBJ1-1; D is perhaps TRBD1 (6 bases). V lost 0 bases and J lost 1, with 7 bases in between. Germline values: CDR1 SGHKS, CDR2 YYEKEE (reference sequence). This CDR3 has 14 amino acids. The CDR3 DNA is TGTGCCAGCAGCTTGGCCAGGGGGAACACTGAAGCTTTCTTT. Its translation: CASSLARGNTEAFF. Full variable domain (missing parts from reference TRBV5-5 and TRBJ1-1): DAGVTQSPTHLIKTRGQQVTLRCSPISGHKSVSWYQQVLGQGPQFIFQYYEKEERGRGNFPDRFSARQFPNYSSELNVNALLLGDSALYLCASSLARGNTEAFFGQGTRLTVV.

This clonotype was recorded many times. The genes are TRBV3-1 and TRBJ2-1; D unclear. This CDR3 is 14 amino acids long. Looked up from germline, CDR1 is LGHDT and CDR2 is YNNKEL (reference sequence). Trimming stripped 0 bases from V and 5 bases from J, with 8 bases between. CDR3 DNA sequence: TGTGCCAGCAGCCAAGATCTGGTGAACAATGAGCAGTTCTTC. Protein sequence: CASSQDLVNNEQFF.

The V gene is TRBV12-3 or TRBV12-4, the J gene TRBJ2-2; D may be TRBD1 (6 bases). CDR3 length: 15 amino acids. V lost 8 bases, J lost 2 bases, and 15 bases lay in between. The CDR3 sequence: CASGNGQTNTGELFF. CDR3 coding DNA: TGTGCCAGCGGAAACGGACAGACAAACACCGGGGAGCTGTTTTTT.

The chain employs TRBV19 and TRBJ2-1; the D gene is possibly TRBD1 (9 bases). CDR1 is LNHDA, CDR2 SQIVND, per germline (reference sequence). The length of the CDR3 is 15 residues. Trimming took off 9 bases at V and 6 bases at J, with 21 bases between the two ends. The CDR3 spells CASREGQGGVNEQFF. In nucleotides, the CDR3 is TGTGCCAGCCGGGAGGGACAGGGAGGGGTCAATGAGCAGTTCTTC.

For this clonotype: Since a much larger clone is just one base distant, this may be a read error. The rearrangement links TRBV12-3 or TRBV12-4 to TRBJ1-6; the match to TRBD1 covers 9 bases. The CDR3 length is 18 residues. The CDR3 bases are TGTGCCAGCAGCAGGACAGGGGTTGGGAGCTCCTATAAATCACCCCTCCACTTT. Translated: CASSRTGVGSSYKSPLHF.

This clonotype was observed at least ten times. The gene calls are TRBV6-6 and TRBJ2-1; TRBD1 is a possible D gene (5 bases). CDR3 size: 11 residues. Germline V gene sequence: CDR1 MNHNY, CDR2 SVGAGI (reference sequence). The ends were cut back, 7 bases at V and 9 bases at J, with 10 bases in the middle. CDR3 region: CASTEDIEQFF. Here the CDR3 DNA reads TGTGCCAGCACCGAGGACATTGAGCAGTTCTTC.

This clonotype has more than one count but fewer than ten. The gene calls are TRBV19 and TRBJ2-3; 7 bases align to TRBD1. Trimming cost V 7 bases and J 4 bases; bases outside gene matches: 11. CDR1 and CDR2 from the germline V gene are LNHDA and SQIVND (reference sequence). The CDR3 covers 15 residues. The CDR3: CASTIGDSGADTQYF. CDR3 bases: TGTGCCAGTACCATTGGGGACAGTGGGGCAGATACGCAGTATTTT.

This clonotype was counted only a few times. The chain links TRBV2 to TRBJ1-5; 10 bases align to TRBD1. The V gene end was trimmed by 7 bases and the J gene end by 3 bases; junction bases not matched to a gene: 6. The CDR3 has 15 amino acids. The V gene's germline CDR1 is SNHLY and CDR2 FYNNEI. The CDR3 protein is CASNGQGVNNQPQHF. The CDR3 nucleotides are TGTGCCAGCAACGGACAGGGGGTGAACAATCAGCCCCAGCATTTT.

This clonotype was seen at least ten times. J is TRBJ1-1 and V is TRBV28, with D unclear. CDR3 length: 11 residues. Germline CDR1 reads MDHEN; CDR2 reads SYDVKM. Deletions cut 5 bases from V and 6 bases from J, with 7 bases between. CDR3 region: CASSRYSEAFF. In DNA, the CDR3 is TGTGCCAGCAGTCGCTATTCTGAAGCTTTCTTT.

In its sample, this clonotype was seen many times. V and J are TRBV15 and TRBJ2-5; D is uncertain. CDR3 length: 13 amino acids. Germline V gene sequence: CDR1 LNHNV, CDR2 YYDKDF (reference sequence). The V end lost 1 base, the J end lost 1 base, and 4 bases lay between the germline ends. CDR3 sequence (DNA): TGTGCCACCAGCAGAGTGGGCCAAGAGACCCAGTACTTC. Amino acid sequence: CATSRVGQETQYF.